This T cell receptor beta chain was sequenced for a study of CXCR3-negative and CXCR3-positive naive CD8 T cells. Broader study findings: Similar TRBV-TRBJ gene usage was seen in naive CXCR3-negative and CXCR3-positive cells, but not in memory cells. A higher hydrophobicity marked the TRB CDR3s of CXCR3-positive naive cells versus CXCR3-negative naive cells. Whereas both naive subsets had comparably high diversity, memory CD8+ cells had much lower diversity. Fresh PBMCs served for most assays, and CXCR3 expression fell partially after cryopreservation.

There are 18 residues in the CDR3. CDR1 is LGHNA, CDR2 YSLEER, per germline. The libraries of TRB cDNA were prepared using 5' RACE with UMI labels. TCRdb reanalyzed the 5' RACE reads, giving one entry per CDR3 protein sequence and no DNA. This repertoire includes 150,000 to 160,000 distinct CDR3 sequences. Triplicate sorting captured about 300,000 cells each from every CD8+ T cell subset. As to this clonotype: Its antigen remains unidentified.

The specimen was naive CXCR3+ CD8+ T cells from blood. Stated subset: CD45RO-CCR7+CD27+CD95- naive CD8+ T cells expressing CXCR3 (TNR3+). V gene TRBV4-3 combines with J gene TRBJ1-4. This TCR was recovered from a human donor in good health. Some clones in this sample may be carry-over from other donors' samples. CDR3 protein: CASSQEDFSGSTNEKLFF.